The entry that follows covers one T cell receptor (beta chain) sequence. Here immunoSEQ multiplex PCR was the method, and the copy in TCRdb shows in-frame clones only, minus some. The profile shows about 710,000 clones, about 90% of them singletons. The sample belongs to a study of shared T cell receptors in the human thymus. The CDR3 contains 15 residues. Germline assignment: CDR1 LGHNA and CDR2 YSLEER. V lost 0 bases and J 5 bases, leaving 13 bases between the germline ends. This sample was shared with a second study, whose subject was human thymus T cells.

The sequence was obtained from a boy in the first two years of life with a congenital heart defect. Input material: thymocytes. This sequence joins TRBV4-3 and TRBJ1-2, with D maybe TRBD1 (5 bases). CDR3 in amino acids: CASSQDLTAQYGYTF. In DNA form, the CDR3 reads TGCGCCAGCAGCCAAGACCTGACAGCCCAGTATGGCTACACCTTC.